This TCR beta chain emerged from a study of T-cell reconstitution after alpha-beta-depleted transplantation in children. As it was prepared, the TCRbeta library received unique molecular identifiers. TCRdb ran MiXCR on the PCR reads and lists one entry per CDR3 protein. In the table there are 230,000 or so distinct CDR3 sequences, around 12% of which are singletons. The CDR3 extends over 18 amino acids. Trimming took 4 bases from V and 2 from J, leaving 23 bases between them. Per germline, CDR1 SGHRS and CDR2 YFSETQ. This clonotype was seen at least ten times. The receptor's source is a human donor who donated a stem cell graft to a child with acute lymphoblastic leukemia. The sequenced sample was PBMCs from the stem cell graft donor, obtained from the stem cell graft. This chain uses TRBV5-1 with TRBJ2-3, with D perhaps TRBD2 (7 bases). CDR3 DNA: TGCGCCAGCAGCCCTTCTGGCGGGGGCACCGGGATCACAGATACGCAGTATTTT. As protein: CASSPSGGGTGITDTQYF.